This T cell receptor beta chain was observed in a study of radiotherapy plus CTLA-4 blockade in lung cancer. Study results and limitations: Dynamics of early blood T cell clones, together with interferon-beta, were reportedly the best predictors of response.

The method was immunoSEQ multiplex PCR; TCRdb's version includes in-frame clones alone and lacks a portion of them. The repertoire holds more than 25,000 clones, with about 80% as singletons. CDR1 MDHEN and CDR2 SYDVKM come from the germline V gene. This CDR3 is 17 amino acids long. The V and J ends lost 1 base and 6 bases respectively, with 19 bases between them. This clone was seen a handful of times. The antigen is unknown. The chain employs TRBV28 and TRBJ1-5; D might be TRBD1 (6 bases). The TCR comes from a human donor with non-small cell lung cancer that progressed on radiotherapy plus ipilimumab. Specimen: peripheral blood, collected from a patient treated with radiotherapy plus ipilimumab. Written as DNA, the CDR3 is TGTGCCAGCAGTTTATCCCCGTCGAGGGGGGCGTTTCAGCCCCAGCATTTT. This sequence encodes CASSLSPSRGAFQPQHF.